This TCR beta chain was sequenced for a study of T-cell memory formation after mild COVID-19. About the study: Most TCR clusters belonged to a single donor.

5'RACE, which relied on constant-segment primers, yielded TCR alpha and TCR beta cDNA libraries carrying sample barcodes and UMIs. TCRdb re-analysed the 5' RACE reads in MiXCR, keeping a single row per CDR3 protein. The data contain a few hundred thousand distinct CDR3 sequences, less than 25% of them singletons. Whole-study findings and limits: Among CD4+ contracting clones, most were CM and EM, and CD8+ ones EMRA.

As concerns this clonotype: Its specificity is unknown.

Germline V gene data show CDR1 as SGDLS and CDR2 as YYNGEE. The CDR3 is 12 amino acids. Trimming pared 0 bases from V and 8 bases from J, leaving 9 bases between. Sequenced input: PBMCs or a T cell subset sorted from them (not recorded which). This TCR came from an adult woman who had mild COVID-19 (a few samples of this study predate the infection). Cell type and time point are not known. The gene calls are TRBV9 and TRBJ2-7, with TRBD1 as a possible D gene (5 bases). The DNA for the CDR3 is TGTGCCAGCAGCGTAGAGGCAGGGCAGCAGTACTTC. Translation: CASSVEAGQQYF.